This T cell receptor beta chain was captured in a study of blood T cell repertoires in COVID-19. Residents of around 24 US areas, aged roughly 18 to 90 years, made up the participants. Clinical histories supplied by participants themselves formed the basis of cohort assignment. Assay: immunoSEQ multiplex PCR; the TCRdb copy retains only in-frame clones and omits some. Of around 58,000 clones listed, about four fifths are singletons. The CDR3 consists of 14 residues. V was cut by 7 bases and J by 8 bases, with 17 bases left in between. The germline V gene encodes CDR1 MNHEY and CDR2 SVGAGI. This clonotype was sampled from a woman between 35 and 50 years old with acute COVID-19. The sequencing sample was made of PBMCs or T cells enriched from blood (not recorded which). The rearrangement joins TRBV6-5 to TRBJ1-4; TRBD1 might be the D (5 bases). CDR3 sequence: CASKRAGPDEKLFF. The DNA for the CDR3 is TGTGCCAGCAAACGGGCAGGGCCGGACGAAAAACTGTTTTTT.